These 23 T cell receptor beta chains were sequenced from one sample in a study of blood T cell repertoires in COVID-19 (dated by TCRdb to 2020 to 2022). The library was made by the immunoSEQ multiplex PCR assay. Held by TCRdb, this immuneACCESS table contains in-frame sequences only and omits some clones. Under half of the omission traces to an unresolved V gene where checked; the cause of the rest is unknown. This sample holds about 120,000 clones; just under 80% were observed only once. The ten largest clones capture approximately 25% of the sample. Sequencing was carried out using peripheral blood. The receptors here all came from a human donor in a cohort sampled during active COVID-19.

The chain employs TRBV7-2 and TRBJ1-2, with 9 bases fitting TRBD1. Germline CDR1 reads SGHTA; CDR2 reads FQGNSA. Trimming removed 5 bases from V and 4 bases from J; junction bases left unmatched: 2. This CDR3 is 13 amino acids long. The chain's CDR3 is CASSVGQGYGYTF. The CDR3 DNA is TGTGCCAGCAGCGTGGGACAGGGCTATGGCTACACCTTC. The complete variable domain, with remaining parts taken from reference TRBV7-2 and TRBJ1-2, reads GAGVSQSPSNKVTEKGKDVELRCDPISGHTALYWYRQSLGQGLEFLIYFQGNSAPDKSGLPSDRFSAERTGGSVSTLTIQRTQQEDSAVYLCASSVGQGYGYTFGSGTRLTVV.

This clone was detected once. The chain carries TRBV11-3 and TRBJ2-3; the D is unclear. Germline-derived CDR1 and CDR2 are SGHNT and YENEEA. The CDR3 runs 19 residues. Trimming shortened V by 4 bases and J by 2 bases, and 25 bases separated the two germline ends. The CDR3 DNA reads as TGTGCCAGCAGCTCGACCGACGAATTGGGCCTCCGACCCACAGATACGCAGTATTTT. Its protein is CASSSTDELGLRPTDTQYF.

The rearrangement uses TRBV24-1 and TRBJ2-2; D might be TRBD2 (5 bases). The CDR3 loop spans 13 amino acids. Germline V gene sequence: CDR1 KGHDR, CDR2 SFDVKD. Trimming pared 9 bases from V and 3 bases from J, leaving 10 bases between. DNA for the CDR3: TGTGCCACCGCCACTAGGGACACCGGGGAGCTGTTTTTT. Residues: CATATRDTGELFF.

The table lists this clone with a count of one. The chain is built from TRBV14 and TRBJ2-1; 9 positions agree with TRBD2. The CDR3 loop spans 16 amino acids. From germline, CDR1 is SGHDN and CDR2 FVKESK. The trim removed 6 bases at V and 6 bases at J, leaving 12 bases unmatched. The CDR3 spells CASSPYSGSPLNEQFF. CDR3 coding DNA: TGTGCCAGCAGTCCCTATAGCGGGAGTCCGCTCAATGAGCAGTTCTTC.

This chain links TRBV3-1 (or the pseudogene TRBV3-2) with TRBJ1-1; D is unresolved. This CDR3 is built from 13 residues. V was clipped by 0 bases and J by 1 base, with 3 bases between them. Germline loops: CDR1 LGHDT, CDR2 YNNKEL (reference sequence). The CDR3 DNA sequence: TGTGCCAGCAGCCAAGACGGGAACACTGAAGCTTTCTTT. Translating gives CASSQDGNTEAFF.

This chain connects TRBV7-3 to TRBJ2-2, with 7 bases lining up with TRBD1. Germline lookup yields CDR1 SGHTA and CDR2 FQGTGA. The V gene end was trimmed by 5 bases and the J gene end by 3 bases; junction bases not matched to a gene: 6. The CDR3 runs to 15 residues. The CDR3 region has the DNA TGTGCCAGCAGCCCGGGACAGCCTTACACCGGGGAGCTGTTTTTT. It encodes CASSPGQPYTGELFF.

The chain is built from TRBV7-2 and TRBJ2-1; 8 nucleotides match TRBD2. Germline CDR1 and CDR2: SGHTA and FQGNSA. V shed 6 bases, J shed 4 bases, and the junction held 5 bases outside the gene matches. CDR3 length: 14 amino acids. Written as DNA, the CDR3 is TGTGCCAGCAGACGCGGGGGGTCATACAATGAGCAGTTCTTC. Its protein is CASRRGGSYNEQFF.

The rearrangement links TRBV6-5 to TRBJ2-2; 7 bases map to TRBD2. CDR1 and CDR2 (germline): MNHEY, SVGAGI. This CDR3 contains 13 residues. Trimming took 10 bases from V and 4 from J; bases not matched to a gene: 6. Written as DNA, the CDR3 is TGTGCCATCGGACTAGGACCCACCGGGGAGCTGTTTTTT. Its translation is CAIGLGPTGELFF.

The chain uses TRBV15 and TRBJ1-1; D is perhaps TRBD1 (5 bases). The V gene lost 0 bases and the J gene lost 10 bases, with 15 bases spanning the gap. Germline lookup yields CDR1 LNHNV and CDR2 YYDKDF (reference sequence). There are 14 residues in the CDR3. CDR3 coding DNA: TGTGCCACCAGCAGAGAAAGGGGAGGGTTGAGAGCTTTCTTT. Its translation is CATSRERGGLRAFF.

The CDR3: CASSRAQGVSGELFF. CDR3 DNA: TGTGCCAGCAGCCGAGCCCAAGGGGTTTCCGGGGAGCTGTTTTTT. The chain joins TRBV14 to TRBJ2-2; D might be TRBD1 (5 bases). The V gene's germline CDR1 is SGHDN and CDR2 FVKESK. The CDR3 has 15 residues. V was shortened by 4 bases and J by 6 bases, with 15 bases between the two germline ends.

The gene calls are TRBV30 and TRBJ2-7; TRBD1 might be the D (6 bases). Looked up from germline, CDR1 is GTSNPN and CDR2 is SVGIG (reference sequence). Trimming took off 2 bases at V and 5 bases at J, with 16 bases between the two ends. This CDR3 region has 14 residues. The CDR3 DNA reads TGTGCCTGGAGTCAAAAACAGGGTGTCAACGAGCAGTACTTC. Protein sequence: CAWSQKQGVNEQYF.

The CDR3 sequence: CASRGMRGQDYGYTF. CDR3 bases: TGTGCCAGCAGGGGGATGAGAGGGCAAGACTATGGCTACACCTTC. The V and J genes are TRBV2 and TRBJ1-2; no clear D gene. Germline CDR1 and CDR2: SNHLY and FYNNEI. V lost 6 bases to trimming and J lost 3 bases, with 17 bases between them. This CDR3 spans 15 amino acids. Filled out from reference TRBV2 and TRBJ1-2, the complete variable domain reads EPEVTQTPSHQVTQMGQEVILRCVPISNHLYFYWYRQILGQKVEFLVSFYNNEISEKSEIFDDQFSVERPDGSNFTLKIRSTKLEDSAMYFCASRGMRGQDYGYTFGSGTRLTVV.

The CDR3 sequence is CASSPDPRDRGNRNIQYF. CDR3 bases: TGTGCCAGCAGCCCGGACCCCCGGGACAGGGGAAATCGGAACATTCAGTACTTC. The rearrangement joins TRBV5-5 to TRBJ2-4; TRBD1 matches at 10 bases. Germline CDR1 is SGHKS and CDR2 is YYEKEE (reference sequence). This CDR3 has 18 amino acids. Trimming took 4 bases from V and 7 from J; bases not matched to a gene: 17.

This chain joins TRBV30 and TRBJ1-6; weak D call: TRBD1 (5 bases). The CDR3 length is 13 residues. V was shortened by 4 bases and J by 6 bases, with 10 bases between the two germline ends. Germline V gene sequence: CDR1 GTSNPN, CDR2 SVGIG (reference sequence). For the CDR3, the DNA is TGTGCCTGGAACAGGATTCCTAATTCACCCCTCCACTTT. This gives the protein CAWNRIPNSPLHF.

The CDR3: CASSLANFAGRGNEQFF. In nucleotides, the CDR3 is TGTGCCAGCAGCTTAGCGAATTTTGCCGGGAGAGGTAATGAGCAGTTCTTC. The genes are TRBV7-8 and TRBJ2-1; maybe TRBD2 (6 bases). This CDR3 comprises 17 residues. V lost 0 bases and J 7 bases, leaving 19 bases between the germline ends. Germline V gives CDR1 SGHVS, CDR2 FQNEAQ.

J is TRBJ2-4 and V is TRBV6-5, with D unresolved. The CDR3 runs to 14 residues. Germline CDR1 reads MNHEY; CDR2 reads SVGAGI. V was pared by 3 bases and J by 1 base, with 7 bases between. The CDR3 protein is CASSYSLAKNIQYF. The CDR3 DNA sequence: TGTGCCAGCAGTTATAGTCTTGCCAAAAACATTCAGTACTTC.

This rearrangement joins TRBV9 to TRBJ1-1, with unresolved D. V lost 4 bases to trimming and J lost 1 base, with 14 bases between them. Looked up from germline, CDR1 is SGDLS and CDR2 is YYNGEE. This CDR3 region has 15 residues. The CDR3 DNA follows: TGTGCCAGCAGCACACATGGGAGTTCGAACACTGAAGCTTTCTTT. Amino acids: CASSTHGSSNTEAFF.

The CDR3 DNA sequence: TGTGCCAGCAGTTACTCGTACGGGACTAAGAACAATGAGCAGTTCTTC. Its protein product is CASSYSYGTKNNEQFF. The chain links TRBV6-5 to TRBJ2-1, with 7 bases matching TRBD2. This CDR3 has 16 residues. J was trimmed by 5 bases and V by 0 bases; bases with no gene match: 7. Germline V gene data show CDR1 as MNHEY and CDR2 as SVGAGI.

The chain uses TRBV7-2 and TRBJ2-7; possibly TRBD2 for D (6 bases). V was trimmed by 4 bases and J by 4 bases, leaving 14 bases between them. The CDR3 loop spans 14 amino acids. CDR1 and CDR2 from the germline V gene are SGHTA and FQGNSA. The CDR3 DNA sequence: TGTGCCAGCAGCTCGGGGCTAGCGAGGTACGAGCAGTACTTC. This encodes CASSSGLARYEQYF.

The V and J genes are TRBV19 and TRBJ1-5, with unresolved D. In germline, CDR1 is LNHDA, CDR2 SQIVND (reference sequence). The ends were cut back, 4 bases at V and 2 bases at J, with 15 bases in the middle. The CDR3 extends over 16 amino acids. CDR3 sequence (DNA): TGTGCCAGTAGTAATGCGGGAGTGAGCGGCAATCAGCCCCAGCATTTT. It codes for CASSNAGVSGNQPQHF.

This clone was observed many times. The chain links TRBV7-9 to TRBJ2-3, with a weak D call TRBD1 (6 bases). Trimming took 4 bases from V and 2 from J, leaving 19 bases between them. Germline V gene lookup returns CDR1 SEHNR and CDR2 FQNEAQ (reference sequence). The CDR3 spans 17 residues. CDR3 loop: CASSSGQVAGDTDTQYF. The CDR3 DNA reads TGTGCCAGCAGCTCGGGCCAGGTGGCAGGGGACACAGATACGCAGTATTTT.

The count of this clone is one. This chain links TRBV28 with TRBJ1-5; a possible D gene is TRBD1 (6 bases). Trimming removed 5 bases at V and 1 base at J, with 30 bases between. There are 21 residues in the CDR3. The V gene's germline CDR1 is MDHEN and CDR2 SYDVKM. In DNA form, the CDR3 reads TGTGCCAGCAGTAGCTACAGGGAATTCGGCAATAGGGGGACAAGCAATCAGCCCCAGCATTTT. Residues: CASSSYREFGNRGTSNQPQHF.

This clone was seen once. The rearrangement links TRBV7-9 to TRBJ1-4; TRBD1 might be the D (5 bases). The germline V gene encodes CDR1 SEHNR and CDR2 FQNEAQ (reference sequence). The CDR3 length is 13 residues. Trimming cost V 9 bases and J 1 base, with 9 bases left between them. The CDR3 coding sequence is TGTGCCAGTGGAGACAGAACTAATGAAAAACTGTTTTTT. Residues: CASGDRTNEKLFF.